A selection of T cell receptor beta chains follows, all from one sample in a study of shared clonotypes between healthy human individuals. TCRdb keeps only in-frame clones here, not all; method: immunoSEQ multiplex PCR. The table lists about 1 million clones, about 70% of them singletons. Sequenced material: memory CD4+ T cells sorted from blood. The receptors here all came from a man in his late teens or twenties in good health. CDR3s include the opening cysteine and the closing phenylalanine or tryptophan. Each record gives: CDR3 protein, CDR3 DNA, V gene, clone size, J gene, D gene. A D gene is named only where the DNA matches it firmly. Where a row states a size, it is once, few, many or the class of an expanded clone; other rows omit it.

CDR3: CASSSTGADEQYF
DNA: TGCGCCAGCAGCTCGACAGGGGCGGACGAGCAGTACTTC
V: TRBV5-1
size: -
J: TRBJ2-7
D: TRBD1

CDR3: CASSASVGTANYGYTF
DNA: TGTGCCAGCAGCGCGAGCGTAGGGACAGCTAACTATGGCTACACCTTC
V: TRBV9
size: -
J: TRBJ1-2
D: TRBD1

CDR3: CASSSPRTSGTNIQYF
DNA: TGCGCCAGCAGCTCCCCAAGGACTAGCGGGACCAACATTCAGTACTTC
V: TRBV5-1
size: -
J: TRBJ2-4
D: TRBD2

CDR3: CASSYLDRGTEAFF
DNA: TGTGCCAGCAGTTACCTCGACAGGGGCACTGAAGCTTTCTTT
V: TRBV6-5
size: -
J: TRBJ1-1
D: TRBD1

CDR3: CASSVTGSYGYTF
DNA: TGTGCCAGCAGCGTGACAGGGAGCTATGGCTACACCTTC
V: TRBV2
size: -
J: TRBJ1-2
D: TRBD1

CDR3: CASSLDTVYQPQHF
DNA: TGTGCCAGCAGCTTAGATACGGTTTATCAGCCCCAGCATTTT
V: TRBV7-9
size: few
J: TRBJ1-5
D: -

CDR3: CASDSRDRGHTEAFF
DNA: TGTGCCAGCGACTCCCGGGACAGGGGGCACACTGAAGCTTTCTTT
V: TRBV6-6
size: -
J: TRBJ1-1
D: TRBD1

CDR3: CASCRGQGVGNTIYF
DNA: TGTGCCAGCTGCCGTGGACAGGGTGTTGGAAACACCATATATTTT
V: TRBV6-6
size: -
J: TRBJ1-3
D: TRBD1

CDR3: CASSSQKKFSNQPQHF
DNA: TGTGCCAGCAGTTCCCAGAAAAAGTTTAGCAATCAGCCCCAGCATTTT
V: TRBV28
size: few
J: TRBJ1-5
D: -

CDR3: CASSLGWERGGYTF
DNA: TGTGCCAGCAGCCTCGGTTGGGAGCGTGGAGGCTACACCTTC
V: TRBV7-9
size: few
J: TRBJ1-2
D: -

CDR3: CASSWQGGTEAFF
DNA: TGTGCCAGCAGTTGGCAGGGAGGCACTGAAGCTTTCTTT
V: TRBV27
size: few
J: TRBJ1-1
D: -

CDR3: CASRVTGSGSSPLHF
DNA: TGTGCCAGCAGGGTGACAGGTAGCGGTTCTTCACCCCTCCACTTT
V: TRBV2
size: -
J: TRBJ1-6
D: -

CDR3: CASSLPFFTEAFF
DNA: TGTGCCAGCAGTTTACCCTTCTTCACTGAAGCTTTCTTT
V: TRBV28
size: once
J: TRBJ1-1
D: -

CDR3: CASSRGSAGNTIYF
DNA: TGCGCCAGCAGCCGGGGGTCTGCTGGAAACACCATATATTTT
V: TRBV5-1
size: -
J: TRBJ1-3
D: -

CDR3: CASSQAGGSIVTQYF
DNA: TGTGCCAGCAGCCAAGCTGGAGGGTCTATTGTGACCCAGTACTTC
V: TRBV14
size: once
J: TRBJ2-5
D: -

CDR3: CASSLGQWDYEQYF
DNA: TGTGCCAGCAGCTTGGGACAGTGGGACTACGAGCAGTACTTC
V: TRBV11-2
size: -
J: TRBJ2-7
D: TRBD1

CDR3: CASSRERGQPQHF
DNA: TGTGCCAGCAGCCGGGAAAGGGGTCAGCCCCAGCATTTT
V: TRBV16
size: few
J: TRBJ1-5
D: -

CDR3: CASSGVSGVNYGYTF
DNA: TGTGCCAGCAGCGGGGTTAGTGGGGTGAACTATGGCTACACCTTC
V: TRBV9
size: -
J: TRBJ1-2
D: -

CDR3: CASSSLAGGPEQFF
DNA: TGCGCCAGCAGCTCCCTAGCGGGGGGGCCTGAGCAGTTCTTC
V: TRBV5-1
size: -
J: TRBJ2-1
D: TRBD2

CDR3: CASSLSGAYGNTIYF
DNA: TGTGCCAGCAGCTTATCTGGGGCATATGGAAACACCATATATTTT
V: TRBV5-5
size: -
J: TRBJ1-3
D: -